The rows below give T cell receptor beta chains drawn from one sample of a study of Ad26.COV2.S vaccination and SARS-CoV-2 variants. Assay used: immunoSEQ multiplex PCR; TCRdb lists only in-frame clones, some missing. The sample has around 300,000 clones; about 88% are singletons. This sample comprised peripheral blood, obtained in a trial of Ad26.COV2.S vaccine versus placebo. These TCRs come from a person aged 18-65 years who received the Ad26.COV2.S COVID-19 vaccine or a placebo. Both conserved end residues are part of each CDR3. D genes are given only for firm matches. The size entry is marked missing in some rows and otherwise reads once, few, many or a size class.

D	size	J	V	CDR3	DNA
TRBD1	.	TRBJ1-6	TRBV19	CASRDRGGSPLHF	TGTGCCAGCAGGGACAGGGGAGGTTCACCCCTCCACTTT
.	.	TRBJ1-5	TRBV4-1	CASSQDRPGNQPQHF	TGCGCCAGCAGCCAAGATCGACCAGGGAATCAGCCCCAGCATTTT
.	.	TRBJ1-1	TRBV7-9	CASSGWVGMNTEAFF	TGTGCCAGCAGCGGGTGGGTAGGGATGAACACTGAAGCTTTCTTT
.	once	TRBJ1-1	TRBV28	CASIPGTPEAFF	TGTGCCAGCATCCCCGGGACCCCAGAAGCTTTCTTT
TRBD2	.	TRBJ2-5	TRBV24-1	CATSAPSGGQETQYF	TGTGCCACCAGTGCCCCTAGCGGGGGGCAAGAGACCCAGTACTTC
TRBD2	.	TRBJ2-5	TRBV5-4	CASSFPAGVGGTQYF	TGTGCCAGCAGCTTTCCGGCGGGAGTGGGCGGGACCCAGTACTTC
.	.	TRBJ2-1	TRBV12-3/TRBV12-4	CASRWEAVNEQFF	TGTGCCAGCCGCTGGGAAGCGGTCAATGAGCAGTTCTTC
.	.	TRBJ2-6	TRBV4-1	CASSQEYSGVGANVLTF	TGCGCCAGCAGCCAAGAATATTCAGGGGTTGGGGCCAACGTCCTGACTTTC
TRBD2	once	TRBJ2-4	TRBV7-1	CASSSPGPGTRELSPALAKNIQYF	TGTGCCAGCAGCTCCCCCGGACCGGGTACGCGGGAGCTCTCGCCAGCACTAGCCAAAAACATTCAGTACTTC
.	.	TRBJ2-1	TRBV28	CASKAPGGQGARNEQFF	TGTGCCAGCAAGGCCCCCGGGGGGCAGGGGGCAAGGAATGAGCAGTTCTTC
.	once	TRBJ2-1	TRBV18	CASSRTHTYNEQFF	TGTGCCAGCTCCCGGACTCATACCTACAATGAGCAGTTCTTC
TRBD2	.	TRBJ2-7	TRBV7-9	CASSFGSGGSYEQYF	TGTGCCAGCAGCTTCGGTAGCGGGGGCTCCTACGAGCAGTACTTC
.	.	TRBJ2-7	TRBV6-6	CASRPRVSGEYEQYF	TGTGCCAGCAGACCCAGGGTTTCGGGGGAATACGAGCAGTACTTC
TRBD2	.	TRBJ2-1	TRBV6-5	CASSSGGQGYNEQFF	TGTGCCAGCAGTTCGGGGGGGCAGGGCTACAATGAGCAGTTCTTC
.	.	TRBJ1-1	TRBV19	CASSIDRVGPAGAFF	TGTGCCAGTAGTATAGATCGGGTCGGCCCCGCGGGAGCTTTCTTT
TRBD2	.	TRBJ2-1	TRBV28	CASRPFLAGVGNEQFF	TGTGCCAGCAGGCCATTCCTAGCGGGAGTTGGCAATGAGCAGTTCTTC
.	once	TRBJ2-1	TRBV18	CASSPPTGRKYNEQFF	TGTGCCAGCTCACCCCCAACAGGCCGAAAATACAATGAGCAGTTCTTC
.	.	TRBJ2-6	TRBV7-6	CASGGGLGGANVLTF	TGTGCCAGCGGGGGGGGCCTAGGTGGGGCCAACGTCCTGACTTTC
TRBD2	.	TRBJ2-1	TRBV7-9	CASASGLAGHNEQFF	TGTGCCAGCGCCTCCGGACTAGCGGGACACAATGAGCAGTTCTTC
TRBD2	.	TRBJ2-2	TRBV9	CASSVGLAGELFF	TGTGCCAGCAGTGTTGGACTAGCCGGGGAGCTGTTTTTT
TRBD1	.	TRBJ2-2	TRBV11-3	CASSPGTANTGELFF	TGTGCCAGCAGCCCCGGGACAGCGAACACCGGGGAGCTGTTTTTT
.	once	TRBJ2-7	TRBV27	CASPLQVSFSYEQYF	TGTGCCAGTCCATTACAGGTTTCCTTCTCCTACGAGCAGTACTTC
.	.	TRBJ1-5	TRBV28	CASSFISQPQHF	TGTGCCAGCAGTTTCATAAGTCAGCCCCAGCATTTT
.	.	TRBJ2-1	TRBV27	CASSLGGSPYNEQFF	TGTGCCAGCAGTTTAGGAGGGTCCCCCTACAATGAGCAGTTCTTC
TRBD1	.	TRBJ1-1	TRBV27	CASSFPPGQGAVNTEAFF	TGTGCCAGCAGTTTCCCCCCGGGACAGGGGGCGGTAAACACTGAAGCTTTCTTT
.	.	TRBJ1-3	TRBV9	CASSVDTYSGNTIYF	TGTGCCAGCAGCGTAGACACATACTCTGGAAACACCATATATTTT
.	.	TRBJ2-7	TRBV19	CASSIRKDRDYEQYF	TGTGCCAGTAGCATAAGGAAGGACAGAGACTACGAGCAGTACTTC
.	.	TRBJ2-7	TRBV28	CASSRDQYEQYF	TGTGCCAGCAGTCGGGACCAATACGAGCAGTACTTC
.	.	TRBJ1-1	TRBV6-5	CASSYSGGLNTEAFF	TGTGCCAGCAGTTACTCAGGGGGGTTGAACACTGAAGCTTTCTTT
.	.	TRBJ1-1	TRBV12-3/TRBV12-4	CASSPPDGREAFF	TGTGCCAGCAGTCCCCCGGACGGCCGTGAAGCTTTCTTT
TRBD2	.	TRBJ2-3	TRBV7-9	CASSLASGLAGGADTQYF	TGTGCCAGCAGCTTAGCGTCGGGACTAGCGGGAGGAGCAGATACGCAGTATTTT
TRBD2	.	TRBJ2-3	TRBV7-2	CASSAQLAGAQGTQYF	TGTGCCAGCAGCGCGCAACTAGCGGGGGCGCAGGGTACGCAGTATTTT
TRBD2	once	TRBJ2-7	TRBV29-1	CSVAVAVGRVGEQYF	TGCAGCGTTGCAGTGGCAGTGGGGAGGGTTGGCGAGCAGTACTTC
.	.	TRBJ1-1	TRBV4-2	CASSPQTGRNTEAFF	TGTGCCAGCAGCCCCCAGACAGGCAGGAACACTGAAGCTTTCTTT
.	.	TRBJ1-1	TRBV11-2	CASTLNTEAFF	TGTGCCAGCACCCTGAACACTGAAGCTTTCTTT
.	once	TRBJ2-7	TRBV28	CASSLPLNLGKALYEQYF	TGTGCCAGCAGTTTACCGCTCAACTTGGGGAAGGCACTCTACGAGCAGTACTTC
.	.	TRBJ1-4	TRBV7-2	CASSSSRALNEKLFF	TGTGCCAGCAGCTCCTCCCGGGCCCTTAATGAAAAACTGTTTTTT
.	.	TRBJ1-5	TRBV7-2	CASSSFLDQPQHF	TGTGCCAGCAGCTCCTTTCTTGACCAGCCCCAGCATTTT
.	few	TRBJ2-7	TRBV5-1	CASRVRATDSYEQYF	TGCGCCAGCAGGGTTCGGGCGACTGACTCCTACGAGCAGTACTTC
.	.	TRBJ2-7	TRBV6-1	CASSEMGRQSSYEQYF	TGTGCCAGCAGTGAAATGGGACGGCAGTCCTCCTACGAGCAGTACTTC